Following are 31 T cell receptor beta chains from one sample sequenced in a study of response to subunit inactivated influenza vaccine. TCRdb reanalysed the RT-PCR reads using MiXCR and keeps one entry per CDR3 protein. Counted here are 530,000 or so distinct CDR3 sequences, roughly 27% occurring once; the ten biggest clones make up 1.5% to 2%. Sequencing was performed on CD4+ T cells sorted from PBMCs, taken about 5 days after vaccination. Receptors were obtained from a man aged 45-65 years who received an inactivated influenza vaccine.

The chain employs TRBV6-4 and TRBJ2-5; weak D call: TRBD2 (5 bases). The germline V gene encodes CDR1 MRHNA and CDR2 SNTAGT. The CDR3 contains 13 residues. Trimming shortened V by 10 bases and J by 1 base, and 13 bases separated the two germline ends. DNA of the CDR3: TGTGCCAACGTCAGCGGTGTCCAAGAGACCCAGTACTTC. It is translated as CANVSGVQETQYF.

This clonotype was found a few times. The chain links TRBV27 to TRBJ1-4; TRBD1 might be the D (6 bases). Looked up from germline, CDR1 is MNHEY and CDR2 is SMNVEV (reference sequence). Trimming removed 5 bases from V and 7 bases from J, with 14 bases in between. This CDR3 region has 14 residues. CDR3: CASSPRGGREKLFF. Written as DNA, the CDR3 is TGTGCCAGCAGTCCAAGGGGGGGGCGTGAAAAACTGTTTTTT. The whole variable domain, filled in from reference TRBV27 and TRBJ1-4, reads EAQVTQNPRYLITVTGKKLTVTCSQNMNHEYMSWYRQDPGLGLRQIYYSMNVEVTDKGDVPEGYKVSRKEKRNFPLILESPSPNQTSLYFCASSPRGGREKLFFGSGTQLSVL.

The rearrangement uses TRBV7-8 and TRBJ2-3; 9 bases map to TRBD2. The CDR3 covers 16 residues. CDR1 and CDR2 (germline): SGHVS, FQNEAQ. With 3 bases clipped from V and 1 base from J, the junction kept 5 bases outside the gene matches. In DNA, the CDR3 is TGTGCCAGCAGCTTCCAAGCGGGAGGCGGCACAGATACGCAGTATTTT. Its protein is CASSFQAGGGTDTQYF.

This clonotype occurred a few times. CDR3 in amino acids: CASSPYNRRSYEQYF. The CDR3, as DNA: TGTGCCAGCAGCCCTTACAACAGGCGATCCTACGAGCAGTACTTC. The chain links TRBV6-1 to TRBJ2-7, with D perhaps TRBD1 (5 bases). This CDR3 is built from 15 residues. Trimming stripped 6 bases from V and 1 base from J, with 16 bases between. Germline-derived CDR1 and CDR2 are MNHNS and SASEGT.

V usage is TRBV2 and J usage is TRBJ1-1; maybe TRBD1 (5 bases). CDR3 length: 16 amino acids. In germline, CDR1 is SNHLY, CDR2 FYNNEI. Trimming shortened V by 2 bases and J by 1 base, and 14 bases separated the two germline ends. The CDR3 DNA reads TGTGCCAGCAGTGAATTAAGTTTGGGGACGAACACTGAAGCTTTCTTT. Protein: CASSELSLGTNTEAFF.

The chain couples TRBV2 to TRBJ1-4; D not certain. The ends were cut back, 8 bases at V and 7 bases at J, with 11 bases in the middle. This CDR3 spans 12 amino acids. The V gene's germline CDR1 is SNHLY and CDR2 FYNNEI. The CDR3 here is CASSQRIEKLFF. The DNA for the CDR3 is TGTGCCAGCTCCCAACGGATTGAAAAACTGTTTTTT.

Only a few counts were recorded for this clonotype. The rearrangement joins TRBV12-3 or TRBV12-4 to TRBJ1-1; 11 nucleotides agree with TRBD1. Trimming took 6 bases from V and 7 from J; bases not matched to a gene: 10. The CDR3 extends over 15 amino acids. The CDR3 DNA reads as TGTGCCAGCAGACAAACGGACAGGGGGCTTAGTGAAGCTTTCTTT. It translates to CASRQTDRGLSEAFF.

A few counts support this clonotype. The gene calls are TRBV10-3 and TRBJ2-7; TRBD1 agrees at 9 bases. V lost 3 bases and J lost 5; bases outside the gene matches: 14. The V gene's germline CDR1 is ENHRY and CDR2 SYGVKD. This CDR3 is 17 amino acids long. This chain's CDR3 is CAISESRPGTGINEQYF. The DNA of the CDR3 is TGTGCCATCAGTGAATCAAGACCCGGGACAGGGATCAACGAGCAGTACTTC.

The V call is TRBV12-3 or TRBV12-4, the J call TRBJ1-1, with TRBD1 as a possible D gene (6 bases). The V end lost 3 bases, the J end lost 2 bases, and 10 bases lay between the germline ends. The CDR3 is made up of 14 amino acids. Here the CDR3 DNA reads TGTGCCAGCAGTTTTCGGACAGCAAACACTGAAGCTTTCTTT. As protein: CASSFRTANTEAFF.

This clonotype was seen ten or more times. The V and J genes are TRBV5-1 and TRBJ2-5; D unclear. The CDR3 has 14 amino acids. Germline CDR1 is SGHRS and CDR2 is YFSETQ. V was shortened by 2 bases and J by 4 bases, with 12 bases between the two germline ends. The CDR3 here is CASSLGRSGETQYF. For the CDR3, the DNA is TGCGCCAGCAGCTTAGGCCGGAGTGGAGAGACCCAGTACTTC.

The chain employs TRBV30 and TRBJ2-7, with D possibly TRBD1 on 6 matching bases. The CDR3 has 13 amino acids. Trimming took off 1 base at V and 7 bases at J, with 14 bases between the two ends. CDR1 and CDR2 (germline): GTSNPN, SVGIG (reference sequence). This chain's CDR3 is CAWSATGTTEQYF. The CDR3 coding sequence is TGTGCCTGGAGTGCGACAGGTACTACGGAGCAGTACTTC.

This clonotype has only a few counts. The chain couples TRBV27 to TRBJ2-7; D may be TRBD1 (7 bases). The V end lost 7 bases, the J end lost 0 bases, and 25 bases lay between the germline ends. The CDR3 runs to 18 residues. Germline-derived CDR1 and CDR2 are MNHEY and SMNVEV (reference sequence). The CDR3 loop is CASTPRDRDTPSSYEQYF. In DNA, the CDR3 is TGTGCCAGCACCCCGCGGGACAGAGATACGCCGAGCTCCTACGAGCAGTACTTC.

This chain links TRBV7-8 with TRBJ2-7; no reliable D call. V was clipped by 5 bases and J by 3 bases, with 14 bases between them. The germline gives CDR1 SGHVS, CDR2 FQNEAQ. The CDR3 is made up of 14 amino acids. The DNA for the CDR3 is TGTGCCAGCAGCCCTGTAGGCAGGAACTACGAGCAGTACTTC. It specifies CASSPVGRNYEQYF.

CDR3 in DNA: TGCAGTGCTAGTATGGGAACAGGGGGCAATCAGCCCCAGCATTTT. As protein: CSASMGTGGNQPQHF. The chain is built from TRBV20-1 and TRBJ1-5; TRBD1 matches at 7 bases. The V gene's germline CDR1 is DFQATT and CDR2 SNEGSKA (reference sequence). The CDR3 has 15 amino acids. The trim removed 3 bases at V and 2 bases at J, leaving 7 bases unmatched.

V usage is TRBV6-2 or TRBV6-3 and J usage is TRBJ2-3; D not resolved. Trimming cost V 5 bases and J 6 bases, with 9 bases left between them. CDR3 length: 12 amino acids. Per germline, CDR1 MNHEY and CDR2 SVGEGT. CDR3 residues: CASSSFGDTQYF. CDR3 nucleotide sequence: TGTGCCAGCAGTAGCTTCGGGGATACGCAGTATTTT.

J is TRBJ2-3 and V is TRBV2; TRBD2 agrees at 16 bases. Germline V lookup: CDR1 SNHLY, CDR2 FYNNEI. The CDR3 covers 16 residues. The junction had 3 bases not matched to a gene; V was cut back by 6 bases and J by 3 bases. The CDR3 is CASRTGLAGGTDTQYF. DNA of the CDR3: TGTGCCAGCAGAACGGGACTAGCGGGGGGGACAGATACGCAGTATTTT.

The V and J genes are TRBV20-1 and TRBJ2-1; 8 nucleotides agree with TRBD2. With V trimmed by 6 bases and J by 0 bases, 7 bases remained unmatched. Germline-derived CDR1 and CDR2 are DFQATT and SNEGSKA (reference sequence). This CDR3 is 15 amino acids long. The CDR3 is CSATGGADSYNEQFF. The DNA of the CDR3 is TGCAGTGCCACGGGGGGGGCAGACTCCTACAATGAGCAGTTCTTC.

The gene calls are TRBV18 and TRBJ2-5; D is unclear. There are 14 residues in the CDR3. Germline V gives CDR1 KGHSH, CDR2 LQKENI. V was clipped by 3 bases and J by 4 bases, with 12 bases between them. The CDR3 DNA follows: TGTGCCAGCTCACCCGGCAACGGGCCAGAGACCCAGTACTTC. It codes for CASSPGNGPETQYF.

This chain joins TRBV4-2 and TRBJ1-6; D might be TRBD1 (5 bases). The germline V gene has CDR1 LGHNA and CDR2 YNFKEQ. CDR3 length: 18 residues. Trimming took 0 bases from V and 4 from J, leaving 16 bases between them. CDR3 residues: CASSQEISGGRYNSPLHF. DNA of the CDR3: TGTGCCAGCAGCCAAGAGATCTCTGGGGGACGGTATAATTCACCCCTCCACTTT.

The CDR3 DNA reads as TGTGCCAGCAGCCGAGTTAGCAGGGTAATCGTTCCTGGGGCCAACGTCCTGACTTTC. It codes for CASSRVSRVIVPGANVLTF. The gene calls are TRBV4-2 and TRBJ2-6, with D possibly TRBD1 on 5 matching bases. The CDR3 extends over 19 amino acids. Germline loops: CDR1 LGHNA, CDR2 YNFKEQ. Trimming pared 4 bases from V and 2 bases from J, leaving 21 bases between.

V and J are TRBV20-1 and TRBJ2-1, with D unresolved. Trimming cost V 5 bases and J 8 bases, with 25 bases left between them. Per germline, CDR1 DFQATT and CDR2 SNEGSKA (reference sequence). CDR3 length: 16 residues. CDR3 sequence (DNA): TGCAGTGCTTCGATTATAGCCAAAGCCGCCACGCATGAGCAGTTCTTC. Amino acid sequence: CSASIIAKAATHEQFF.

The CDR3 region is CSVGYNPMGGNAQYF. For the CDR3, the DNA is TGCAGCGTTGGTTATAACCCCATGGGGGGGAATGCCCAGTACTTC. The chain uses TRBV29-1 and TRBJ2-5; TRBD2 matches 7 bases. The CDR3 is made up of 15 amino acids. V trimming: 4 bases; J trimming: 9 bases; junction bases outside the gene matches: 17. Germline CDR1 SQVTM, CDR2 ANQGSEA.

The rearrangement links TRBV29-1 to TRBJ1-2; maybe TRBD1 (5 bases). V dropped 3 bases and J dropped 0 bases, with 11 bases sitting between them. Germline assignment: CDR1 SQVTM and CDR2 ANQGSEA. CDR3 length: 14 residues. For the CDR3, the DNA is TGCAGCGTTGAGGGGGGACTTACTAACTATGGCTACACCTTC. It translates to CSVEGGLTNYGYTF.

The rearrangement uses TRBV5-1 and TRBJ2-1, with D unresolved. CDR3 length: 14 residues. V lost 4 bases to trimming and J lost 2 bases, with 10 bases between them. The germline CDR1 and CDR2 sequences are SGHRS and YFSETQ. In DNA form, the CDR3 reads TGCGCCAGCAGCCCCAGACGCGCCTACAATGAGCAGTTCTTC. Amino acid sequence: CASSPRRAYNEQFF.

This clonotype was picked up a small number of times. The rearrangement links TRBV7-2 to TRBJ2-5; D ambiguous. V was cut by 5 bases and J by 5 bases, with 12 bases left in between. CDR3 length equals 13 residues. Germline V CDR1 and CDR2: SGHTA, FQGNSA. The CDR3, as DNA: TGTGCCAGCAGCGTTCTAGTTAGGGAGACCCAGTACTTC. Amino acids: CASSVLVRETQYF. Full variable domain (outside the CDR3, taken from reference TRBV7-2 and TRBJ2-5): GAGVSQSPSNKVTEKGKDVELRCDPISGHTALYWYRQSLGQGLEFLIYFQGNSAPDKSGLPSDRFSAERTGGSVSTLTIQRTQQEDSAVYLCASSVLVRETQYFGPGTRLLVL.

The J gene is TRBJ2-5, the V gene TRBV7-7; no clear D gene. The CDR3 runs to 14 residues. Trimming stripped 1 base from V and 0 bases from J, with 6 bases between. Germline loops: CDR1 SSHAT, CDR2 FNYEAQ (reference sequence). Here the CDR3 reads CASSLGYHQETQYF. The CDR3 DNA follows: TGTGCCAGCAGCTTAGGGTACCACCAAGAGACCCAGTACTTC.

The chain combines TRBV20-1 with TRBJ2-5; D is perhaps TRBD1 (5 bases). V was cut by 6 bases and J by 5 bases, with 19 bases left in between. CDR1 is DFQATT, CDR2 SNEGSKA, per germline (reference sequence). This CDR3 is built from 14 residues. The DNA of the CDR3 is TGCAGTGCCTCCAGTACGGACAAAATGGAGACCCAGTACTTC. This translates into CSASSTDKMETQYF.

This clonotype was seen a few times. The rearrangement links TRBV7-9 to TRBJ1-4, with D tentatively TRBD1 (5 bases). The CDR3 totals 16 residues. Trimming took off 4 bases at V and 10 bases at J, with 22 bases between the two ends. Germline V gene lookup returns CDR1 SEHNR and CDR2 FQNEAQ (reference sequence). CDR3 loop: CASSSERDHFSGKLFF. In nucleotides, the CDR3 is TGTGCCAGCAGCTCCGAAAGGGACCACTTCAGCGGAAAACTGTTTTTT.

The V call is TRBV4-1, the J call TRBJ2-7; 10 bases align to TRBD1. V lost 4 bases and J lost 2; bases outside the gene matches: 8. The CDR3 is 16 amino acids. Per germline, CDR1 MGHRA and CDR2 YSYEKL. Here the CDR3 reads CASSPAYGTGAYEQYF. CDR3 DNA sequence: TGCGCCAGCAGCCCGGCGTACGGGACAGGGGCCTACGAGCAGTACTTC.

This clonotype was detected once. V usage is TRBV7-2 and J usage is TRBJ2-4; no definite D call. Trimming took 11 bases from V and 0 from J, leaving 17 bases between them. The CDR3 totals 15 residues. CDR1 and CDR2 (germline): SGHTA, FQGNSA. CDR3 in DNA: TGTGCCGCCAGCCCGTCAAACCTAGCCAAAAACATTCAGTACTTC. Protein sequence: CAASPSNLAKNIQYF.

V gene TRBV20-1 combines with J gene TRBJ1-4; D perhaps matches TRBD1 (6 bases). Per germline, CDR1 DFQATT and CDR2 SNEGSKA (reference sequence). Trimming left V 3 bases short and J 0 bases short, with 14 bases between. The CDR3 sequence is 16 residues long. The CDR3 here is CSARDSRHPTNEKLFF. The DNA of the CDR3 is TGCAGTGCTAGGGACAGCCGCCATCCAACTAATGAAAAACTGTTTTTT.